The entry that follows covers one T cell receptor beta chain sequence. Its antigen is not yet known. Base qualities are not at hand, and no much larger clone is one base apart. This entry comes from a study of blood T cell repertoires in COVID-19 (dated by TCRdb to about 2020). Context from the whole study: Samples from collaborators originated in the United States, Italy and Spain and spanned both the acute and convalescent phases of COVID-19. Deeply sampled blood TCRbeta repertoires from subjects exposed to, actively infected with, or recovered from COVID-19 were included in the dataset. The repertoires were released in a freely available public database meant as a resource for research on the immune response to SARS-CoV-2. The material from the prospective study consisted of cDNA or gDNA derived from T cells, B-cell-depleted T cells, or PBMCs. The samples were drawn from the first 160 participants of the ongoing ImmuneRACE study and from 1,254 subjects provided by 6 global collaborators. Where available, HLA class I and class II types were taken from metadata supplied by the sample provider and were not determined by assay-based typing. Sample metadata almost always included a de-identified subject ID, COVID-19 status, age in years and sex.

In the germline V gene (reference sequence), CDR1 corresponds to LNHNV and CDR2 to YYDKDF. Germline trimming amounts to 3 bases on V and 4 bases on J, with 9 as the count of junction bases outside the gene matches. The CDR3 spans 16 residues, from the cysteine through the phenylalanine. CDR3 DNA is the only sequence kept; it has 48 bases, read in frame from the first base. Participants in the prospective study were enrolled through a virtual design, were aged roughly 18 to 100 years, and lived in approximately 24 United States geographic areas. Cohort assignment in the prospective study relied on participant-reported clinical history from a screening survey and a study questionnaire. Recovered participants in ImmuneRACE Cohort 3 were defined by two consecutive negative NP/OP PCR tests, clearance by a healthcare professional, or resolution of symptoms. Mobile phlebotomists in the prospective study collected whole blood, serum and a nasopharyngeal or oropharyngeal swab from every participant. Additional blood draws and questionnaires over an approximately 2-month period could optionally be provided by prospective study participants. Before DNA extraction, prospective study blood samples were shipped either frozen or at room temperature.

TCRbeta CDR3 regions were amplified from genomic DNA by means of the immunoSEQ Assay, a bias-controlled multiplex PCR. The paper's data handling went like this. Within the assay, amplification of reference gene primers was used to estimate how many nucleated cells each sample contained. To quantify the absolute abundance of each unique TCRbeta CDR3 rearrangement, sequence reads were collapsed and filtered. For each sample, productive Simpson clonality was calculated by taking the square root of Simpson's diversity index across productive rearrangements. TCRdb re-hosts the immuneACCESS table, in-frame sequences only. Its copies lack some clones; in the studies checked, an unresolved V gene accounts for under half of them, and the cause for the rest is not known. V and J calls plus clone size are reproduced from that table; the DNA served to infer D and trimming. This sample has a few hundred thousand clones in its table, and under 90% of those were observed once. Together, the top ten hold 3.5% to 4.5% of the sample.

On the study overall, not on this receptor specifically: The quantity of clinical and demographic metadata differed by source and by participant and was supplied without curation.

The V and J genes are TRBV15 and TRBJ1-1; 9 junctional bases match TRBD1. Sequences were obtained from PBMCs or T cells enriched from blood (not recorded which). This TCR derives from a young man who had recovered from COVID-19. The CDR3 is CATSSSQGAPITEAFF. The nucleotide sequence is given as TGTGCCACCAGCAGTTCACAGGGGGCCCCGATCACTGAAGCTTTCTTT.